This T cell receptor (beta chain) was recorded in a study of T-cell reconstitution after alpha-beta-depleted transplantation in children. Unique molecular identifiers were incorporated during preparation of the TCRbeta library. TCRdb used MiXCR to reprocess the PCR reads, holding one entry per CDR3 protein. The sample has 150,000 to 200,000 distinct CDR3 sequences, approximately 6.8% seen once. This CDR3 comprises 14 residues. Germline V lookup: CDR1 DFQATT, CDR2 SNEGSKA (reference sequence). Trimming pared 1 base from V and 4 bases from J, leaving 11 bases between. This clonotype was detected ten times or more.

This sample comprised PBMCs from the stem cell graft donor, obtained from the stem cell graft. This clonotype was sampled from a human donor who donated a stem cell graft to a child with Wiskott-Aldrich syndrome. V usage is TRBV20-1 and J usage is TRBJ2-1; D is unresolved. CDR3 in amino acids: CSARVITGYNEQFF. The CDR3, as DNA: TGCAGTGCTAGAGTAATTACTGGTTACAATGAGCAGTTCTTC.